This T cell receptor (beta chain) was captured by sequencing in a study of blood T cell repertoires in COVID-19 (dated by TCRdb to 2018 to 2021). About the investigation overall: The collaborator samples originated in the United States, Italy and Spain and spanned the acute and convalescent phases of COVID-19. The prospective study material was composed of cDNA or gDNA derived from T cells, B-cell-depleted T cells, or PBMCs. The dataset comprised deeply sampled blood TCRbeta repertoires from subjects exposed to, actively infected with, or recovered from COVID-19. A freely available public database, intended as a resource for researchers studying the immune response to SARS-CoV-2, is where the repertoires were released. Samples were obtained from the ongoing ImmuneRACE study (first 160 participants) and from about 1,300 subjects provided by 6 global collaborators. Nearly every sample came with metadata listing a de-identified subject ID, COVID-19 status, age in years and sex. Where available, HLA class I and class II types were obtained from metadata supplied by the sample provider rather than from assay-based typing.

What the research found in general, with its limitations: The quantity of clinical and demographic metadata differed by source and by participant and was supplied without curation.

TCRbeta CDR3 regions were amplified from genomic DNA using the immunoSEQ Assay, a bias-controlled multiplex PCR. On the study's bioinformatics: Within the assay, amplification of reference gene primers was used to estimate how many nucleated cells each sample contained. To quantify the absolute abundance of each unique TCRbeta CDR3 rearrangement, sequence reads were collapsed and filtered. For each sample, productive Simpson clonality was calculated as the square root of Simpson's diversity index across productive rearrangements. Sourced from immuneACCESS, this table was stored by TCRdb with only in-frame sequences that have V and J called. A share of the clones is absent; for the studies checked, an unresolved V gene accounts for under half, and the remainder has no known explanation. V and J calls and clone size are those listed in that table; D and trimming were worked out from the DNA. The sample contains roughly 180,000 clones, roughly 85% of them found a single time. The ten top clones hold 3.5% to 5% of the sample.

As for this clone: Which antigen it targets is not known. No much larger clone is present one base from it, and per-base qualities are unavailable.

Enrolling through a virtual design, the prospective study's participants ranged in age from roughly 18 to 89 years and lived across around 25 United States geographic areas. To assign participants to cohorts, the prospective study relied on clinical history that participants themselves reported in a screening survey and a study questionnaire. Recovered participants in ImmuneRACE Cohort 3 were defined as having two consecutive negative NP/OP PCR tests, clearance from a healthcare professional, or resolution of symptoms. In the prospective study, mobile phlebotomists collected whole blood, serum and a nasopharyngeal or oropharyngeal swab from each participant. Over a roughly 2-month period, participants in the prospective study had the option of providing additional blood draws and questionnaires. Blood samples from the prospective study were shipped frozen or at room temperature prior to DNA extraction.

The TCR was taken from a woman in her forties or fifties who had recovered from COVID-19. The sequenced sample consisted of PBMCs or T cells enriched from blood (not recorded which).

The nucleotide sequence reads TGTGCCAGCAGTTATGCCCGCGCCCTTAGCGGGTCGGGGGCAGATACGCAGTATTTT. This translates into CASSYARALSGSGADTQYF. The chain employs TRBV6-2 or TRBV6-3 and TRBJ2-3; 7 of the junction bases match TRBD2. CDR1 and CDR2 were assigned from the germline V gene as MNHEY and SVGEGT. Inclusive of the bounding cysteine and phenylalanine, the CDR3 is 19 residues long. CDR3 DNA is the only sequence kept; it has 57 bases, read in frame from the first base. V is cut back by 3 bases and J by 4 bases, with 19 bases in the junction unmatched.